The 27 T cell receptor beta chains below all came from one sample that was sequenced in a study of technical replicates of blood from a few donors. Repertoires were generated with immunoSEQ multiplex PCR, while TCRdb's copy carries only in-frame clones and drops some. Of around 80,000 clones detected, around 94% appear once; the ten largest clones hold 0.3% to 0.45%. Sequenced input: T cells isolated from PBMCs. These receptors all stem from a human donor in good health.

Notes on this clone: This CDR3 is also generated by other DNA sequences in the sample. This sequence joins TRBV9 and TRBJ2-7, with 7 nucleotides matching TRBD2. The CDR3 has 15 residues. Germline V lookup: CDR1 SGDLS, CDR2 YYNGEE. V gave up 0 bases and J gave up 2 bases; unmatched junction bases: 5. The CDR3 sequence: CASSVDSSGTYEQYF. In nucleotides, the CDR3 is TGTGCCAGCAGCGTAGACTCTAGCGGAACCTACGAGCAGTACTTC. The full variable domain, in which reference TRBV9 and TRBJ2-7 provide the parts outside the CDR3, is DSGVTQTPKHLITATGQRVTLRCSPRSGDLSVYWYQQSLDQGLQFLIQYYNGEERAKGNILERFSAQQFPDLHSELNLSSLELGDSALYFCASSVDSSGTYEQYFGPGTRLTVT.

The chain links TRBV12-5 to TRBJ2-1, with 8 bases that match TRBD2. Germline V gene data show CDR1 as LGHNT and CDR2 as FRNRAP. After removal of 6 bases from V and 15 bases from J, the junction contained 10 bases not matched to a gene. This CDR3 region has 12 residues. DNA of the CDR3: TGTGCTAGTGGAACCACCGGGACTAGGATGTTCTTC. Amino acid sequence: CASGTTGTRMFF.

The chain couples TRBV7-2 to TRBJ2-7; D might be TRBD1 (6 bases). The CDR3 totals 16 residues. Germline CDR1 reads SGHTA; CDR2 reads FQGNSA. Trimming left V 4 bases short and J 0 bases short, with 16 bases between. The CDR3 bases are TGTGCCAGCAGCTCCCACAGAGGGGGAATCTCCTACGAGCAGTACTTC. Encoded protein: CASSSHRGGISYEQYF.

The chain employs TRBV14 and TRBJ2-6, with TRBD1 as a possible D gene (6 bases). This CDR3 is 18 amino acids long. Germline assignment: CDR1 SGHDN and CDR2 FVKESK. Deletions cut 2 bases from V and 1 base from J, with 15 bases between. In DNA form, the CDR3 reads TGTGCCAGCAGCCAATGGACAGTCCCTGATTCTGGGGCCAACGTCCTGACTTTC. Translation: CASSQWTVPDSGANVLTF.

This clone was seen a few times. V and J are TRBV5-1 and TRBJ2-1; a possible D gene is TRBD2 (5 bases). This CDR3 spans 16 amino acids. Germline lookup yields CDR1 SGHRS and CDR2 YFSETQ. The V end was cut by 0 bases, the J end by 0 bases, with 10 bases between. In DNA form, the CDR3 reads TGCGCCAGCAGCTTGGTTCCGGGGAGCTCCTACAATGAGCAGTTCTTC. It codes for CASSLVPGSSYNEQFF. Full variable domain (remainder filled in from reference TRBV5-1 and TRBJ2-1): KAGVTQTPRYLIKTRGQQVTLSCSPISGHRSVSWYQQTPGQGLQFLFEYFSETQRNKGNFPGRFSGRQFSNSRSEMNVSTLELGDSALYLCASSLVPGSSYNEQFFGPGTRLTVL.

The V and J genes are TRBV4-1 and TRBJ2-1, with 12 bases identical to TRBD2. After removal of 1 base from V and 4 bases from J, the junction contained 5 bases not matched to a gene. The germline CDR1 and CDR2 sequences are MGHRA and YSYEKL. The CDR3 is 17 amino acids. CDR3 sequence (DNA): TGCGCCAGCAGCCAAGCAACGGGACTAGCGGGTTACAATGAGCAGTTCTTC. This translates into CASSQATGLAGYNEQFF.

The chain carries TRBV10-3 and TRBJ1-5; 9 bases map to TRBD1. Losses at the gene ends were 1 base for V and 7 bases for J; bases not matched to a gene: 5. This CDR3 is 15 amino acids long. Germline V gene lookup returns CDR1 ENHRY and CDR2 SYGVKD. Here the CDR3 reads CAISEWGQGSQPQHF. In DNA, the CDR3 is TGTGCCATCAGTGAGTGGGGACAGGGTAGCCAGCCCCAGCATTTT.

The V call is TRBV11-3, the J call TRBJ2-7, with TRBD2 identical over 11 bases. The CDR3 spans 15 residues. Germline V gene data show CDR1 as SGHNT and CDR2 as YENEEA. V dropped 4 bases and J dropped 7; count of bases not matched to a gene: 9. The CDR3 DNA reads TGTGCCAGCAGCTCGGGACTAGCGGTGACAGAAGAGCAGTACTTC. This gives the protein CASSSGLAVTEEQYF.

The CDR3 reads CASSGQGAANEKLFF. CDR3 nucleotide sequence: TGTGCCAGTAGTGGCCAGGGCGCGGCTAATGAAAAACTGTTTTTT. V usage is TRBV19 and J usage is TRBJ1-4; tentative D call: TRBD1 (5 bases). The germline V gene has CDR1 LNHDA and CDR2 SQIVND (reference sequence). V lost 5 bases to trimming and J lost 3 bases, with 13 bases between them. The CDR3 runs to 15 residues.

The rearrangement uses TRBV27 and TRBJ2-3; D call uncertain. V was cut by 2 bases and J by 2 bases, with 8 bases left in between. Per germline, CDR1 MNHEY and CDR2 SMNVEV (reference sequence). The CDR3 has 14 residues. The CDR3 DNA reads TGTGCCAGCAGTTTAAGCCTCACCACAGATACGCAGTATTTT. Encoded protein: CASSLSLTTDTQYF.

The gene calls are TRBV6-1 and TRBJ2-1; 9 nucleotides line up with TRBD1. Germline CDR1 reads MNHNS; CDR2 reads SASEGT. This CDR3 is built from 14 residues. Unmatched junction bases numbered 4, after V lost 7 bases and J lost 3 bases. In DNA, the CDR3 is TGTGCCAGCATGTTGGGACAGGGCTACAATGAGCAGTTCTTC. It specifies CASMLGQGYNEQFF.

This chain joins TRBV15 and TRBJ2-5, with TRBD2 identical over 7 bases. V trimming: 0 bases; J trimming: 5 bases; junction bases outside the gene matches: 9. The CDR3 runs 16 residues. Germline lookup yields CDR1 LNHNV and CDR2 YYDKDF (reference sequence). The CDR3 bases are TGTGCCACCAGCAGAGATTGGGGCGGGAGTAGGGAGACCCAGTACTTC. Amino acids: CATSRDWGGSRETQYF.

Details on this clone: The same CDR3 arises from other DNA sequences in this sample as well. The chain is built from TRBV19 and TRBJ2-1; 7 nucleotides match TRBD2. J was trimmed by 2 bases and V by 2 bases; bases with no gene match: 0. CDR1 LNHDA and CDR2 SQIVND come from the germline V gene (reference sequence). There are 14 residues in the CDR3. The CDR3 sequence is CASSILAAYNEQFF. CDR3 DNA sequence: TGTGCCAGTAGTATACTAGCGGCCTACAATGAGCAGTTCTTC.

The chain carries TRBV6-6 and TRBJ2-5; 8 nucleotides agree with TRBD1. With 6 bases clipped from V and 5 bases from J, the junction kept 11 bases outside the gene matches. Germline CDR1 MNHNY, CDR2 SVGAGI (reference sequence). The CDR3 is 15 residues long. CDR3 protein: CASSFRQGQGETQYF. For the CDR3, the DNA is TGTGCCAGCAGCTTTCGACAGGGGCAGGGGGAGACCCAGTACTTC.

The genes are TRBV5-6 and TRBJ2-4; 13 nucleotides line up with TRBD2. The CDR3 is 16 amino acids. The germline CDR1 and CDR2 sequences are SGHDT and YYEEEE. The CDR3 region is CASTSGRARGKNIQYF. The DNA of the CDR3 is TGTGCAAGTACTAGCGGGAGGGCCCGGGGCAAAAACATTCAGTACTTC.

The chain combines TRBV6-1 with TRBJ1-5, with TRBD1 matching 8 bases. The CDR3 extends over 13 amino acids. The V and J ends lost 7 bases and 6 bases, in that order; junction bases with no gene match: 5. The germline gives CDR1 MNHNS, CDR2 SASEGT. CDR3 in DNA: TGTGCCAGCACGCTCGACAGGGGTCAGCCCCAGCATTTT. Encoded protein: CASTLDRGQPQHF.

The CDR3 here is CASSLGHVIPGELFF. Here the CDR3 DNA reads TGTGCCAGCAGCCTAGGACACGTAATCCCCGGGGAGCTGTTTTTT. This chain links TRBV4-2 with TRBJ2-2, with TRBD1 as a possible D gene (5 bases). Trimming took off 4 bases at V and 6 bases at J, with 15 bases between the two ends. This CDR3 is 15 amino acids long. Germline V gene sequence: CDR1 LGHNA, CDR2 YNFKEQ.

V and J are TRBV28 and TRBJ2-1; D is uncertain. V gave up 4 bases and J gave up 1 base, with 8 bases separating them. The CDR3 spans 14 residues. Germline-derived CDR1 and CDR2 are MDHEN and SYDVKM. The CDR3 spells CASSSGSSYNEQFF. The CDR3 coding sequence is TGTGCCAGCAGTTCCGGGTCTTCCTACAATGAGCAGTTCTTC.

This chain uses TRBV2 with TRBJ2-3; weak D call: TRBD2 (6 bases). Trimming cost V 6 bases and J 2 bases, with 9 bases left between them. The germline V gene has CDR1 SNHLY and CDR2 FYNNEI. CDR3 size: 13 residues. The CDR3 DNA reads TGTGCCAGCAGGGGAGGTTACACAGATACGCAGTATTTT. Protein: CASRGGYTDTQYF.

The chain employs TRBV6-1 and TRBJ2-7; the match to TRBD2 covers 12 bases. The CDR3 runs to 15 residues. Trimming cost V 2 bases and J 4 bases; bases outside gene matches: 3. Germline CDR1 is MNHNS and CDR2 is SASEGT. CDR3 sequence reads: CASSETGLAGYEQYF. For the CDR3, the DNA is TGTGCCAGCAGTGAAACGGGACTAGCGGGTTACGAGCAGTACTTC.

The chain recombines TRBV7-8 with TRBJ2-7; D is unresolved. The CDR3 spans 13 residues. From germline, CDR1 is SGHVS and CDR2 FQNEAQ. V lost 4 bases and J 4 bases, leaving 11 bases between the germline ends. CDR3 protein: CASSYAEIYEQYF. The CDR3 DNA is TGTGCCAGCAGCTACGCTGAGATTTACGAGCAGTACTTC. The whole variable domain, filled in from reference TRBV7-8 and TRBJ2-7, reads GAGVSQSPRYKVAKRGQDVALRCDPISGHVSLFWYQQALGQGPEFLTYFQNEAQLDKSGLPSDRFFAERPEGSVSTLKIQRTQQEDSAVYLCASSYAEIYEQYFGPGTRLTVT.

The chain recombines TRBV19 with TRBJ1-3; TRBD1 aligns across 8 bases. V dropped 8 bases and J dropped 2; count of bases not matched to a gene: 5. Looked up from germline, CDR1 is LNHDA and CDR2 is SQIVND (reference sequence). CDR3 length: 14 amino acids. DNA of the CDR3: TGTGCCAGTTACCAGGACAGGGCTGGAAACACCATATATTTT. Protein: CASYQDRAGNTIYF.

This clone was seen just once. This chain uses TRBV29-1 with TRBJ2-1, with 9 bases that match TRBD2. The V gene end was trimmed by 2 bases and the J gene end by 7 bases; junction bases not matched to a gene: 9. Germline CDR1 is SQVTM and CDR2 is ANQGSEA. CDR3 size: 15 residues. CDR3 coding DNA: TGCAGCGTTGAAACAATAGCGGGAGTAGGGAATGAGCAGTTCTTC. It is translated as CSVETIAGVGNEQFF.

CDR3 sequence (DNA): TGTGCCAGTAGTATAGCGGGAGGAGAGGCAGATACGCAGTATTTT. Translating gives CASSIAGGEADTQYF. This chain uses TRBV19 with TRBJ2-3; TRBD2 agrees at 7 bases. Germline-derived CDR1 and CDR2 are LNHDA and SQIVND (reference sequence). V was pared by 1 base and J by 4 bases, with 5 bases of the junction left unmatched. The CDR3 has 15 amino acids.

The chain couples TRBV15 to TRBJ2-7; no clear D gene. V was trimmed by 5 bases and J by 3 bases, leaving 11 bases between them. Germline CDR1 and CDR2: LNHNV and YYDKDF (reference sequence). The CDR3 length is 13 residues. The CDR3 protein is CATSLGLDYEQYF. The CDR3 DNA reads TGTGCCACCAGCCTCGGCCTAGACTACGAGCAGTACTTC.

This rearrangement joins TRBV10-3 to TRBJ1-5, with TRBD1 as a possible D gene (6 bases). The germline gives CDR1 ENHRY, CDR2 SYGVKD. The CDR3 length is 14 residues. Trimming shortened V by 2 bases and J by 3 bases, and 8 bases separated the two germline ends. CDR3 protein: CAISEDRINQPQHF. In DNA, the CDR3 is TGTGCCATCAGTGAGGACAGGATCAATCAGCCCCAGCATTTT.

This clone was observed once. The genes are TRBV28 and TRBJ1-2; D is uncertain. V dropped 3 bases and J dropped 7 bases, with 6 bases sitting between them. CDR1 and CDR2 from the germline V gene are MDHEN and SYDVKM. The CDR3 spans 11 residues. CDR3 sequence reads: CASSFYGGYTF. DNA of the CDR3: TGTGCCAGCAGTTTCTACGGTGGCTACACCTTC.